Included here is one TCR beta chain sequence, with context. A read error may be the cause here, since a much bigger clone is one base away. The conserved final phenylalanine or tryptophan is absent from the CDR3, which likely points to a read error. V gave up 1 base and J gave up 6 bases, with 9 bases separating them. The CDR3 is 13 amino acids. Germline CDR1 and CDR2: MNHNS and SASEGT. Germline DNA was extracted too, while blood RNA derived from unsorted whole blood. TCR beta cDNA was prepared out of 450 to 500 ng total RNA by means of a constant-region primer. Sequencing libraries for TCR beta derived from three nested multiplex PCR rounds that used slightly modified ARM-PCR. TRBV1-TRBV30 forward and Cbeta reverse primers drove the first two approximately 11-cycle rounds. TCRdb analysed the multiplex PCR reads with MiXCR anew, one entry per CDR3 protein. The sample shows approximately 210,000 distinct CDR3 sequences, approximately 64% of them seen only once.

This sample was included in a study of tumor-infiltrating lymphocytes in primary liver carcinoma. The sequencing input was peripheral blood. V usage is TRBV6-1 and J usage is TRBJ1-2; no definite D call. The TCR originated in a woman aged 60-75 years with primary liver carcinoma and hepatitis B virus infection. The CDR3 bases are TGTGCCAGCAGTGAAGGACGAGGAGATGGCTACACCCTC. Translated, it gives CASSEGRGDGYTL.